These 27 T cell receptor beta chains were all obtained from the same sample, sequenced in a study of blood T cell repertoires in COVID-19. TCRdb's copy holds only in-frame clones and misses some; the assay was immunoSEQ multiplex PCR. Here the sample spans fewer than 200,000 clones, roughly 84% being singletons. The sample was peripheral blood. These receptors were taken from a woman of 80 years or more with acute or convalescent COVID-19.

The chain carries TRBV30 and TRBJ2-1, with TRBD2 identical over 9 bases. CDR1 is GTSNPN, CDR2 SVGIG, per germline (reference sequence). This CDR3 is 14 amino acids long. With 1 base clipped from V and 6 bases from J, the junction kept 4 bases outside the gene matches. Here the CDR3 DNA reads TGTGCCTGGAGTGAAGGACTAGCGCGCAATGAGCAGTTCTTC. It is translated as CAWSEGLARNEQFF.

The gene calls are TRBV30 and TRBJ2-4; TRBD1 agrees at 9 bases. Trimming cost V 2 bases and J 13 bases; bases outside gene matches: 12. CDR1 and CDR2 (germline): GTSNPN, SVGIG (reference sequence). The CDR3 runs 14 residues. This CDR3 is CAWSPGTGLGFQYF. The DNA for the CDR3 is TGTGCCTGGAGTCCCGGGACAGGGCTCGGTTTCCAGTACTTC.

This chain joins TRBV7-3 and TRBJ2-7; 12 positions agree with TRBD2. Trimming cost V 6 bases and J 5 bases; bases outside gene matches: 14. Germline CDR1 and CDR2: SGHTA and FQGTGA. This CDR3 is 17 amino acids long. CDR3 coding DNA: TGTGCCAGCAGTCGATCTAGCGGGAGGGCCGGTTTGAACGAGCAGTACTTC. Encoded protein: CASSRSSGRAGLNEQYF.

The rearrangement joins TRBV18 to TRBJ1-6; D not resolved. This CDR3 has 15 residues. Germline V lookup: CDR1 KGHSH, CDR2 LQKENI. The V end lost 6 bases, the J end lost 5 bases, and 14 bases lay between the germline ends. CDR3 residues: CASSPPGVDNSPLHF. DNA of the CDR3: TGTGCCAGCTCGCCCCCCGGGGTGGATAATTCACCCCTCCACTTT.

This clone was seen a handful of times. One end of the junction does not line up with germline, which may come from a read error. The chain joins TRBV11-3 to TRBJ2-1; 7 nucleotides agree with TRBD2. The length of the CDR3 is 15 residues. Germline CDR1 SGHNT, CDR2 YENEEA. The CDR3 loop is CASSLGGTNYNEQFF. As DNA, the CDR3 is TGCGCCAGCAGCTTAGGAGGGACTAACTACAATGAGCAGTTCTTC.

This chain links TRBV2 with TRBJ2-5; TRBD1 might be the D (5 bases). The length of the CDR3 is 13 residues. The germline V and J ends were trimmed by 1 base and 2 bases, with 5 bases remaining between them. Germline values: CDR1 SNHLY, CDR2 FYNNEI. For the CDR3, the DNA is TGTGCCAGCAGTGAAGGACAGCAAGAGACCCAGTACTTC. Translation gives CASSEGQQETQYF.

The chain couples TRBV7-8 to TRBJ2-7, with TRBD2 as a possible D gene (6 bases). The V and J ends lost 5 bases and 11 bases respectively, with 25 bases between them. Germline values: CDR1 SGHVS, CDR2 FQNEAQ. This CDR3 has 15 amino acids. CDR3 nucleotides: TGTGCCAGCAGCCCGACGGGGACTGGGCTTCGGAATGAGTACTTC. This gives the protein CASSPTGTGLRNEYF.

The V call is TRBV5-4, the J call TRBJ1-4; 8 bases align to TRBD1. This CDR3 is 14 amino acids long. V shed 4 bases and J 8 bases; nucleotides not matched to a gene: 7. Per germline, CDR1 SGHNT and CDR2 YYREEE (reference sequence). The chain's CDR3 is CASSVSGGREKLFF. The DNA for the CDR3 is TGTGCCAGCAGCGTGTCAGGGGGCAGGGAAAAACTGTTTTTT.

The table lists this clone with a few counts. V usage is TRBV6-1 and J usage is TRBJ1-2; 9 bases align to TRBD1. Germline assignment: CDR1 MNHNS and CDR2 SASEGT. V was pared by 2 bases and J by 7 bases, with 8 bases of the junction left unmatched. The CDR3 is 15 residues long. DNA for the CDR3: TGTGCCAGCAGTGAAAATATGGGACAGGGCCGTGGCTACACCTTC. Its protein is CASSENMGQGRGYTF.

The chain recombines TRBV27 with TRBJ2-7; 11 bases map to TRBD2. Germline CDR1 reads MNHEY; CDR2 reads SMNVEV (reference sequence). Germline trimming cut 6 bases from V and 0 bases from J; bases unmatched to any gene: 4. This CDR3 contains 15 residues. CDR3 bases: TGTGCCAGCAGGCGACTAGCGGGGAGCTCCTACGAGCAGTACTTC. This encodes CASRRLAGSSYEQYF.

This chain links TRBV19 with TRBJ1-4; possibly TRBD1 for D (6 bases). Germline V gene data show CDR1 as LNHDA and CDR2 as SQIVND (reference sequence). The CDR3 has 15 residues. The V end was cut by 8 bases, the J end by 8 bases, with 21 bases between. The CDR3 DNA follows: TGTGCCAGTGGGTTCTGGACAGACGGTCAGGAAAAACTGTTTTTT. Protein sequence: CASGFWTDGQEKLFF.

The chain links TRBV11-2 to TRBJ2-1, with 10 nucleotides matching TRBD2. The CDR3 is 15 amino acids. After removal of 5 bases from V and 6 bases from J, the junction contained 7 bases not matched to a gene. The V gene's germline CDR1 is SGHAT and CDR2 FQNNGV. CDR3 in DNA: TGTGCCAGCAGCCTGAGCGGGGGGGCGGTCAATGAGCAGTTCTTC. Translating gives CASSLSGGAVNEQFF.

V and J are TRBV5-6 and TRBJ1-1; tentative D call: TRBD1 (6 bases). CDR1 and CDR2 from the germline V gene are SGHDT and YYEEEE. The CDR3 sequence is 11 residues long. With 8 bases removed from V and 5 bases from J, the gap between germline ends came to 10 bases. CDR3 amino acids: CARRGGTEAFF. The CDR3 nucleotides read TGTGCCAGAAGAGGGGGAACTGAAGCTTTCTTT.

The genes are TRBV6-5 and TRBJ1-1; 7 bases align to TRBD1. Per germline, CDR1 MNHEY and CDR2 SVGAGI. CDR3 length: 13 amino acids. V trimming: 4 bases; J trimming: 5 bases; junction bases outside the gene matches: 4. The CDR3 loop reads CASSSRGRTEAFF. CDR3 DNA sequence: TGTGCCAGCAGTTCCAGGGGGAGGACTGAAGCTTTCTTT.

The rearrangement joins TRBV7-7 to TRBJ2-5, with 9 bases that match TRBD2. The CDR3 sequence is 16 residues long. Trimming cost V 1 base and J 5 bases; bases outside gene matches: 8. CDR1 and CDR2 from the germline V gene are SSHAT and FNYEAQ (reference sequence). This CDR3 reads CASSLGLAGLGETQYF. Here the CDR3 DNA reads TGTGCCAGCAGCTTAGGGCTAGCGGGACTGGGGGAGACCCAGTACTTC.

The chain joins TRBV9 to TRBJ2-3; D is unclear. The germline V and J ends were trimmed by 1 base and 4 bases, with 13 bases remaining between them. Germline loops: CDR1 SGDLS, CDR2 YYNGEE. CDR3 length: 15 residues. The CDR3 loop reads CASSVSPPGSDTQYF. CDR3 bases: TGTGCCAGCAGCGTATCCCCCCCCGGGTCAGATACGCAGTATTTT.

The CDR3 here is CASSPRGDEQYF. The CDR3 DNA follows: TGTGCCAGCTCACCACGGGGGGACGAGCAGTACTTC. The V call is TRBV18, the J call TRBJ2-7, with D possibly TRBD2 on 6 matching bases. Looked up from germline, CDR1 is KGHSH and CDR2 is LQKENI. This CDR3 has 12 residues. Trimming took 1 base from V and 5 from J, leaving 6 bases between them.

The rearrangement joins TRBV7-9 to TRBJ1-2; D unclear. The CDR3 extends over 13 amino acids. CDR1 and CDR2 (germline): SEHNR, FQNEAQ (reference sequence). V lost 5 bases and J 6 bases, leaving 13 bases between the germline ends. This CDR3 is CASSPLGGNGYTF. The CDR3 DNA sequence: TGTGCCAGCAGCCCGCTAGGAGGGAATGGCTACACCTTC.

The table lists this clone with a count of one. The genes are TRBV6-5 and TRBJ1-1, with TRBD1 matching 7 bases. Germline-derived CDR1 and CDR2 are MNHEY and SVGAGI. J lost 6 bases, V lost 5 bases, and 9 bases had no gene match. This CDR3 region has 14 residues. The CDR3 sequence is CASSTGQHRSEAFF. CDR3 DNA: TGTGCCAGCAGTACGGGACAGCACCGCTCTGAAGCTTTCTTT.

This sequence joins TRBV6-5 and TRBJ1-2; 7 bases are shared with TRBD1. V dropped 4 bases and J dropped 5; count of bases not matched to a gene: 13. This CDR3 comprises 16 residues. CDR1 and CDR2 (germline): MNHEY, SVGAGI. CDR3 in DNA: TGTGCCAGCAGTTTTCAACCGGGACAGACACCTTATGGCTACACCTTC. This gives the protein CASSFQPGQTPYGYTF.

The V call is TRBV10-3, the J call TRBJ2-7; the D gene is possibly TRBD2 (6 bases). The CDR3 has 11 amino acids. The V end lost 9 bases, the J end lost 5 bases, and 11 bases lay between the germline ends. In germline, CDR1 is ENHRY, CDR2 SYGVKD. CDR3 bases: TGTGCCATTTCAACGGGAGACGAGCAGTACTTC. Its translation: CAISTGDEQYF.

This sequence joins TRBV27 and TRBJ1-1; TRBD1 is a possible D gene (6 bases). Trimming shortened V by 5 bases and J by 8 bases, and 18 bases separated the two germline ends. The CDR3 contains 14 residues. The germline gives CDR1 MNHEY, CDR2 SMNVEV (reference sequence). As DNA, the CDR3 is TGTGCCAGCAGTCCAGGGGCCACATTGAAAGAAGCTTTCTTT. This translates into CASSPGATLKEAFF.

CDR3 loop: CASSSDRVGFGYTF. For the CDR3, the DNA is TGCGCCAGCAGCTCGGACAGGGTGGGTTTTGGCTACACCTTC. The chain uses TRBV5-1 and TRBJ1-2; 8 nucleotides align to TRBD1. CDR3 length equals 14 residues. CDR1 and CDR2 from the germline V gene are SGHRS and YFSETQ. V was clipped by 3 bases and J by 7 bases; unmatched bases: 8.

The sample holds one count of this clone. The chain links TRBV5-1 to TRBJ2-4; TRBD2 matches at 8 bases. The CDR3 extends over 15 amino acids. The J segment lost 3 bases and the V segment lost 4 bases, leaving 6 bases of the junction unmatched. CDR1 and CDR2 from the germline V gene are SGHRS and YFSETQ. CDR3 sequence: CASSPTGGGKNIQYF. For the CDR3, the DNA is TGCGCCAGCAGCCCGACGGGAGGGGGCAAAAACATTCAGTACTTC.

This chain links TRBV28 with TRBJ1-2; TRBD1 agrees at 7 bases. Germline V lookup: CDR1 MDHEN, CDR2 SYDVKM. J was trimmed by 6 bases and V by 6 bases; bases with no gene match: 4. This CDR3 spans 12 amino acids. CDR3 in DNA: TGTGCCAGCAGCGTGACAGGGAATGGCTACACCTTC. Its translation: CASSVTGNGYTF.

As DNA, the CDR3 is TGCGCCAGCAGCCAAGGAGGGGATACGCAGTATTTT. Encoded protein: CASSQGGDTQYF. V gene TRBV4-1 combines with J gene TRBJ2-3; tentative D call: TRBD2 (5 bases). Trimming removed 1 base from V and 6 bases from J, with 5 bases in between. The CDR3 sequence is 12 residues long. From germline, CDR1 is MGHRA and CDR2 YSYEKL.

This chain joins TRBV6-5 and TRBJ2-3; a possible D gene is TRBD1 (6 bases). The V gene lost 0 bases and the J gene lost 11 bases, with 9 bases spanning the gap. This CDR3 is built from 12 residues. CDR1 and CDR2 (germline): MNHEY, SVGAGI. The CDR3: CASSYSRGMQYF. CDR3 in DNA: TGTGCCAGCAGTTACTCGAGGGGGATGCAGTATTTT.